The 9 T cell receptor beta chains listed next were all sequenced from one sample in a study of Ad26.COV2.S vaccination and SARS-CoV-2 variants. The treatment denotes: some 20 received Ad26.COV2.S at low or high dose, single or two shots; five or six received placebo; per-sample allocation not given. Repertoires come from day 63 after the first vaccine or placebo injection. TCRdb's table, derived via immunoSEQ multiplex PCR, lists solely in-frame clones and lacks some. The sample includes approximately 360,000 clones, 80% to 90% of them seen just once. The sequencing here drew on peripheral blood, taken in a trial of Ad26.COV2.S vaccine versus placebo. These TCRs come from a person aged 18-65 years who received the Ad26.COV2.S COVID-19 vaccine or a placebo.

V usage is TRBV15 and J usage is TRBJ1-4; D not certain. The germline V gene encodes CDR1 LNHNV and CDR2 YYDKDF (reference sequence). Trimming stripped 5 bases from V and 6 bases from J, with 16 bases between. This CDR3 region has 15 residues. In DNA, the CDR3 is TGTGCCACCAGCGGAACTGCACGGGCTGATGAAAAACTGTTTTTT. Translated, it gives CATSGTARADEKLFF.

The chain uses TRBV21-1 and TRBJ2-5. TRBV21-1 represents a pseudogene. The CDR3 runs to 12 residues. The CDR3 spells CASSLKRETQYF. CDR3 coding DNA: TGTGCCAGCAGCCTGAAAAGGGAGACCCAGTACTTC.

The chain joins TRBV5-4 to TRBJ2-2; the D call may be TRBD1 or TRBD2 (5 bases each). V was shortened by 4 bases and J by 1 base, with 17 bases between the two germline ends. In germline, CDR1 is SGHNT, CDR2 YYREEE (reference sequence). The CDR3 loop spans 17 amino acids. This CDR3 is CASSRGVSGGNTGELFF. The CDR3 nucleotides read TGTGCCAGCAGCCGAGGGGTCAGCGGCGGGAACACCGGGGAGCTGTTTTTT.

The chain links TRBV18 to TRBJ1-2; 8 nucleotides agree with TRBD1. The CDR3 sequence is 13 residues long. J lost 3 bases, V lost 6 bases, and 3 bases had no gene match. CDR1 and CDR2 (germline): KGHSH, LQKENI. CDR3 sequence reads: CASSSDRDYGYTF. The CDR3 DNA follows: TGTGCCAGCTCGTCGGACAGGGACTATGGCTACACCTTC. The variable domain in full, completed from reference TRBV18 and TRBJ1-2, reads NAGVMQNPRHLVRRRGQEARLRCSPMKGHSHVYWYRQLPEEGLKFMVYLQKENIIDESGMPKERFSAEFPKEGPSILRIQQVVRGDSAAYFCASSSDRDYGYTFGSGTRLTVV.

This chain joins TRBV7-9 and TRBJ2-2; D may be TRBD2 (5 bases). This CDR3 is built from 15 residues. Between the trimmed V and J ends, which lost 1 base and 6 bases, there was a span of 12 bases. Germline-derived CDR1 and CDR2 are SEHNR and FQNEAQ (reference sequence). The CDR3 DNA follows: TGTGCCAGCAGCTTAGTCCCACCTAGCCCCGGGGAGCTGTTTTTT. It yields the protein CASSLVPPSPGELFF.

This clone has just one count. The J gene is TRBJ2-5, the V gene TRBV5-1, with 10 bases aligning to TRBD2. The CDR3 loop spans 15 amino acids. The J segment lost 3 bases and the V segment lost 4 bases, leaving 6 bases of the junction unmatched. CDR1 is SGHRS, CDR2 YFSETQ, per germline. The CDR3 region has the DNA TGCGCCAGCAGCAAGGCCGGGACTAGCGAAGAGACCCAGTACTTC. Encoded protein: CASSKAGTSEETQYF.

Here the CDR3 reads CSITKAGGQETQYF. The CDR3 DNA is TGCAGCATCACAAAAGCGGGGGGCCAAGAGACCCAGTACTTC. The chain joins TRBV29-1 to TRBJ2-5; 9 bases are a match to TRBD2. With V trimmed by 8 bases and J by 1 base, 8 bases remained unmatched. From germline, CDR1 is SQVTM and CDR2 ANQGSEA. CDR3 length: 14 amino acids.

The rearrangement joins TRBV18 to TRBJ2-3; no definite D call. The V gene's germline CDR1 is KGHSH and CDR2 LQKENI. V was cut by 3 bases and J by 2 bases, with 12 bases left in between. This CDR3 has 15 amino acids. The DNA for the CDR3 is TGTGCCAGCTCACCGCCCGAGACCGTCACAGATACGCAGTATTTT. Its protein is CASSPPETVTDTQYF.

The sample holds a few counts of this clone. The chain is built from TRBV6-1 and TRBJ1-2; D uncertain. This CDR3 comprises 12 residues. The germline CDR1 and CDR2 sequences are MNHNS and SASEGT. Trimming took off 2 bases at V and 5 bases at J, with 6 bases between the two ends. The DNA of the CDR3 is TGTGCCAGCAGTGAAACACTGTATGGCTACACCTTC. This encodes CASSETLYGYTF.